These 21 T cell receptor beta chains were all obtained from the same sample, sequenced in a study of blood T cell repertoires in COVID-19. Generated by immunoSEQ multiplex PCR, the TCRdb table keeps only in-frame clones and is missing some. The sample lists 160,000 or so clones, approximately 88% occurring once. Sequencing used peripheral blood. These receptors all stem from a woman aged 50 to 60 with acute or convalescent COVID-19.

The CDR3 protein is CASSFWREEEKLFF. CDR3 DNA: TGTGCCAGCAGTTTTTGGAGGGAGGAGGAAAAACTGTTTTTT. The J gene is TRBJ1-4, the V gene TRBV6-6; D is uncertain. This CDR3 comprises 14 residues. V lost 4 bases and J lost 8, with 14 bases in between. Germline CDR1 and CDR2: MNHNY and SVGAGI (reference sequence).

The CDR3 is CTSSQEAWGVRDQPQHF. The CDR3 DNA follows: TGCACCAGCAGCCAAGAAGCATGGGGGGTTAGAGATCAGCCCCAGCATTTT. The V call is TRBV1, the J call TRBJ1-5. TRBV1 is tagged as a pseudogene. The CDR3 is made up of 17 amino acids.

This chain links TRBV7-9 with TRBJ1-2; 9 bases line up with TRBD1. Germline lookup yields CDR1 SEHNR and CDR2 FQNEAQ (reference sequence). Trimming at V came to 5 bases and at J to 0 bases, leaving 4 bases not matched to a gene. This CDR3 has 15 amino acids. The CDR3 bases are TGTGCCAGCAGCGATCGGGACAGGGCTAACTATGGCTACACCTTC. It encodes CASSDRDRANYGYTF.

The chain recombines TRBV19 with TRBJ1-4; D is unresolved. Germline loops: CDR1 LNHDA, CDR2 SQIVND (reference sequence). V lost 7 bases to trimming and J lost 3 bases, with 9 bases between them. This CDR3 is built from 13 residues. Written as DNA, the CDR3 is TGTGCCAGTATGAGGAGGCCTAATGAAAAACTGTTTTTT. The encoded protein is CASMRRPNEKLFF.

The chain combines TRBV27 with TRBJ2-5; 7 positions agree with TRBD2. In germline, CDR1 is MNHEY, CDR2 SMNVEV (reference sequence). J lost 4 bases, V lost 0 bases, and 5 bases had no gene match. This CDR3 has 15 residues. The CDR3 coding sequence is TGTGCCAGCAGTTTATCGCGGGGAGGGGTAGAGACCCAGTACTTC. Protein sequence: CASSLSRGGVETQYF.

This clone was observed once. The V and J genes are TRBV7-2 and TRBJ2-3; 8 nucleotides match TRBD1. J lost 2 bases, V lost 5 bases, and 6 bases had no gene match. The CDR3 contains 15 residues. CDR1 SGHTA and CDR2 FQGNSA come from the germline V gene. In DNA form, the CDR3 reads TGTGCCAGCAGCGGGGGACAGGACTTCACAGATACGCAGTATTTT. Protein sequence: CASSGGQDFTDTQYF.

The chain has TRBV19 and TRBJ2-2, with D uncertain. This CDR3 has 13 amino acids. Trimming removed 6 bases from V and 4 bases from J, with 9 bases in between. Per the germline V gene, CDR1 is LNHDA and CDR2 is SQIVND (reference sequence). The CDR3 DNA reads TGTGCCAGTAGGGTGGTCGGCACCGGGGAGCTGTTTTTT. Its translation: CASRVVGTGELFF. The full variable domain, completed using reference TRBV19 and TRBJ2-2, is DGGITQSPKYLFRKEGQNVTLSCEQNLNHDAMYWYRQDPGQGLRLIYYSQIVNDFQKGDIAEGYSVSREKKESFPLTVTSAQKNPTAFYLCASRVVGTGELFFGEGSRLTVL.

This sequence joins TRBV10-3 and TRBJ2-1; a possible D gene is TRBD1 (6 bases). The CDR3 spans 16 residues. V was clipped by 6 bases and J by 3 bases, with 18 bases between them. Germline CDR1 ENHRY, CDR2 SYGVKD. CDR3 nucleotides: TGTGCCATCAGACCATTCAGGGGAAAGGGCTACAATGAGCAGTTCTTC. It is translated as CAIRPFRGKGYNEQFF.

This rearrangement joins TRBV2 to TRBJ1-3; 8 nucleotides line up with TRBD1. Trimming at V came to 5 bases and at J to 0 bases, leaving 6 bases not matched to a gene. This CDR3 spans 16 amino acids. Looked up from germline, CDR1 is SNHLY and CDR2 is FYNNEI. The CDR3 DNA follows: TGTGCCAGCAGTTTTACGGACAGGGCCTCTGGAAACACCATATATTTT. It codes for CASSFTDRASGNTIYF.

The rearrangement joins TRBV27 to TRBJ2-3, with a tentative D call TRBD1 (6 bases). This CDR3 has 16 amino acids. Germline V gene lookup returns CDR1 MNHEY and CDR2 SMNVEV (reference sequence). Trimming shortened V by 7 bases and J by 1 base, and 18 bases separated the two germline ends. The DNA of the CDR3 is TGTGCCAGCACCTCTTATGGGGCAGGGGGCACAGATACGCAGTATTTT. Amino acid sequence: CASTSYGAGGTDTQYF.

The V and J genes are TRBV2 and TRBJ2-1; TRBD1 matches at 9 bases. Germline CDR1 SNHLY, CDR2 FYNNEI. V gave up 6 bases and J gave up 3 bases; unmatched junction bases: 3. This CDR3 is built from 14 residues. The CDR3 region has the DNA TGTGCCAGCAGGGGACAGGGTATCTACAATGAGCAGTTCTTC. Its protein product is CASRGQGIYNEQFF. The full variable domain, rest sourced from reference TRBV2 and TRBJ2-1, is EPEVTQTPSHQVTQMGQEVILRCVPISNHLYFYWYRQILGQKVEFLVSFYNNEISEKSEIFDDQFSVERPDGSNFTLKIRSTKLEDSAMYFCASRGQGIYNEQFFGPGTRLTVL.

The chain carries TRBV10-3 and TRBJ1-5; 7 bases align to TRBD1. Germline V lookup: CDR1 ENHRY, CDR2 SYGVKD. With 3 bases clipped from V and 7 bases from J, the junction kept 6 bases outside the gene matches. This CDR3 is 14 amino acids long. The CDR3 sequence: CAISDADRAQPQHF. The DNA for the CDR3 is TGTGCCATCAGTGACGCCGACAGGGCCCAGCCCCAGCATTTT.

The chain joins TRBV19 to TRBJ1-1, with D possibly being TRBD1 (6 bases). The CDR3 runs to 14 residues. V was shortened by 1 base and J by 5 bases, with 11 bases between the two germline ends. Germline assignment: CDR1 LNHDA and CDR2 SQIVND (reference sequence). CDR3 residues: CASSIVGGLTEAFF. The DNA of the CDR3 is TGTGCCAGTAGTATAGTGGGGGGGCTAACTGAAGCTTTCTTT.

This clone was picked up one time. The chain links TRBV19 to TRBJ2-3; 10 bases are a match to TRBD2. Germline assignment: CDR1 LNHDA and CDR2 SQIVND (reference sequence). Losses at the gene ends were 2 bases for V and 5 bases for J; bases not matched to a gene: 4. The CDR3 spans 15 residues. Written as DNA, the CDR3 is TGTGCCAGTAGTATAATGGAGCGGGGGGGAGATACGCAGTATTTT. Its protein product is CASSIMERGGDTQYF.

The chain has TRBV4-3 and TRBJ1-1; 7 nucleotides match TRBD1. CDR1 is LGHNA, CDR2 YSLEER, per germline. The junction had 7 bases not matched to a gene; V was cut back by 0 bases and J by 3 bases. The CDR3 runs 16 residues. The CDR3 sequence: CASSQETGPTDTEAFF. The DNA for the CDR3 is TGCGCCAGCAGCCAAGAGACAGGGCCTACGGACACTGAAGCTTTCTTT.

In its sample, this clone was seen a few times. This sequence joins TRBV7-6 and TRBJ2-1, with D unresolved. V lost 6 bases and J lost 0, with 6 bases in between. Germline V gene data show CDR1 as SGHVS and CDR2 as FNYEAQ. CDR3 length: 13 residues. In nucleotides, the CDR3 is TGTGCCAGCAGAGAGAGCTCCTACAATGAGCAGTTCTTC. Its translation is CASRESSYNEQFF.

This clone is a singleton in its sample. The rearrangement joins TRBV7-8 to TRBJ2-2, with TRBD2 matching over 7 bases. The CDR3 sequence is 16 residues long. Germline V gene sequence: CDR1 SGHVS, CDR2 FQNEAQ. J lost 3 bases, V lost 5 bases, and 9 bases had no gene match. The chain's CDR3 is CASSPRESGDTGELFF. The CDR3 coding sequence is TGTGCCAGCAGCCCCCGAGAAAGCGGGGACACCGGGGAGCTGTTTTTT.

The genes are TRBV7-2 and TRBJ2-5; no reliable D call. Trimming pared 1 base from V and 4 bases from J, leaving 10 bases between. Germline-derived CDR1 and CDR2 are SGHTA and FQGNSA. This CDR3 is built from 14 residues. CDR3 sequence reads: CASSLDPNVETQYF. The CDR3 DNA sequence: TGTGCCAGCAGCTTAGATCCTAACGTAGAGACCCAGTACTTC.

With regard to this clone: The identical CDR3 is also encoded by other nucleotide sequences in the sample. The chain couples TRBV4-1 to TRBJ1-4, with D possibly TRBD1 on 5 matching bases. The germline V and J ends were trimmed by 4 bases and 7 bases, with 13 bases remaining between them. The CDR3 loop spans 14 amino acids. Germline V gives CDR1 MGHRA, CDR2 YSYEKL. CDR3 nucleotides: TGCGCCAGCAGCCTCCAGGGAATGGGTGAAAAACTGTTTTTT. Translating it yields CASSLQGMGEKLFF.

This sequence joins TRBV7-6 and TRBJ2-7; a possible D gene is TRBD1 (5 bases). CDR3 length: 16 amino acids. Germline V gene lookup returns CDR1 SGHVS and CDR2 FNYEAQ. Trimming took 1 base from V and 0 from J, leaving 13 bases between them. The CDR3 protein is CASSLVVGQTSYEQYF. The CDR3, as DNA: TGTGCCAGCAGCTTAGTGGTAGGACAAACCTCCTACGAGCAGTACTTC.

The V gene is TRBV18, the J gene TRBJ2-5, with D tentatively TRBD1 (6 bases). This CDR3 is built from 15 residues. Germline V gene sequence: CDR1 KGHSH, CDR2 LQKENI. V gave up 4 bases and J gave up 5 bases, with 17 bases separating them. Here the CDR3 reads CASSLIRQGSETQYF. CDR3 bases: TGTGCCAGCTCACTCATCCGCCAGGGGAGTGAGACCCAGTACTTC.